Below, 32 T cell receptor beta chains from the same sample are listed, as sequenced in a study of blood T cell repertoires in COVID-19. TCRdb's table, derived via immunoSEQ multiplex PCR, lists solely in-frame clones and lacks some. The sample has about 68,000 clones, approximately 88% seen once; the top ten hold less than 2.5%. Specimen: peripheral blood. These receptors originate from a human donor in a cohort sampled during active COVID-19.

The chain couples TRBV5-4 to TRBJ2-3; no firm D call. The germline V gene encodes CDR1 SGHNT and CDR2 YYREEE (reference sequence). CDR3 size: 13 residues. Between the trimmed V and J ends, which lost 0 bases and 1 base, there was a span of 3 bases. CDR3 amino acids: CASSLAGTDTQYF. DNA of the CDR3: TGTGCCAGCAGCTTGGCCGGCACAGATACGCAGTATTTT.

The chain couples TRBV6-4 to TRBJ2-1; 10 nucleotides line up with TRBD2. The germline gives CDR1 MRHNA, CDR2 SNTAGT. Germline trimming cut 3 bases from V and 10 bases from J; bases unmatched to any gene: 9. The CDR3 is 15 amino acids. The CDR3 is CASSDRPSGRGEQFF. CDR3 nucleotides: TGTGCCAGCAGTGATAGGCCTAGCGGGAGAGGAGAGCAGTTCTTC.

The rearrangement links TRBV27 to TRBJ2-7, with D possibly being TRBD1 (6 bases). V lost 10 bases and J lost 8, with 24 bases in between. This CDR3 region has 14 residues. Germline V CDR1 and CDR2: MNHEY, SMNVEV (reference sequence). CDR3 coding DNA: TGTGCCACGACCCCTGGGGGCCCCCCCGGCAAGCAGTACTTC. Amino acid sequence: CATTPGGPPGKQYF.

V is TRBV7-9 and J is TRBJ1-5; the match to TRBD1 covers 9 bases. This CDR3 is built from 16 residues. The germline V gene encodes CDR1 SEHNR and CDR2 FQNEAQ (reference sequence). Trimming cost V 4 bases and J 6 bases; bases outside gene matches: 10. CDR3 loop: CASSSEGTGSPQPQHF. The CDR3 region has the DNA TGTGCCAGCAGCTCTGAGGGGACAGGGAGCCCTCAGCCCCAGCATTTT.

The chain employs TRBV28 and TRBJ1-5; D remains ambiguous. V was clipped by 6 bases and J by 4 bases, with 7 bases between them. The CDR3 has 12 amino acids. CDR1 is MDHEN, CDR2 SYDVKM, per germline. The CDR3 DNA reads TGTGCCAGCAGGCGGGGAAATCAGCCCCAGCATTTT. Its protein product is CASRRGNQPQHF.

This clone was observed a handful of times. The rearrangement joins TRBV24-1 to TRBJ2-7; maybe TRBD1 (6 bases). The V gene lost 4 bases and the J gene lost 2 bases, with 14 bases spanning the gap. Germline CDR1 and CDR2: KGHDR and SFDVKD. The CDR3 loop spans 15 amino acids. The CDR3 nucleotides are TGTGCCACCAGTGACCATCAGGGGCCTGCCTACGAGCAGTACTTC. It specifies CATSDHQGPAYEQYF.

The gene calls are TRBV5-4 and TRBJ2-3; D is unclear. The CDR3 loop spans 14 amino acids. Germline V gene lookup returns CDR1 SGHNT and CDR2 YYREEE (reference sequence). V lost 1 base, J lost 1 base, and 7 bases lay in between. Written as DNA, the CDR3 is TGTGCCAGCAGCTTGCCCATAGGCACAGATACGCAGTATTTT. Translation: CASSLPIGTDTQYF.

The rearrangement uses TRBV7-9 and TRBJ1-2; 9 bases agree with TRBD1. V was pared by 5 bases and J by 10 bases, with 8 bases of the junction left unmatched. Germline CDR1 reads SEHNR; CDR2 reads FQNEAQ (reference sequence). This CDR3 is built from 13 residues. CDR3 sequence: CASSLRGQGVYTF. In DNA, the CDR3 is TGTGCCAGCAGCCTACGGGGACAGGGAGTCTACACCTTC.

The genes are TRBV7-9 and TRBJ1-2; TRBD1 matches 8 bases. Germline-derived CDR1 and CDR2 are SEHNR and FQNEAQ (reference sequence). The CDR3 length is 14 residues. Trimming removed 5 bases from V and 4 bases from J; junction bases left unmatched: 6. CDR3 DNA: TGTGCCAGCAGCCCGGACAGGGATACCTATGGCTACACCTTC. It translates to CASSPDRDTYGYTF.

The V gene is TRBV4-1, the J gene TRBJ2-5; 9 nucleotides line up with TRBD1. Germline V gene data show CDR1 as MGHRA and CDR2 as YSYEKL. V shed 4 bases and J 7 bases; nucleotides not matched to a gene: 10. The CDR3 is 15 amino acids. The CDR3 DNA reads TGCGCCAGCAGCCCAGGACAGGGGTTAAGGTTGACCCAGTACTTC. Translated, it gives CASSPGQGLRLTQYF.

The chain recombines TRBV24-1 with TRBJ1-5, with TRBD1 identical over 9 bases. Germline-derived CDR1 and CDR2 are KGHDR and SFDVKD. V lost 9 bases, J lost 3 bases, and 11 bases stayed unmatched. CDR3 length: 16 amino acids. CDR3 in DNA: TGTGCCACCTCCAAAACGGGGACAGGGAACAATCAGCCCCAGCATTTT. This translates into CATSKTGTGNNQPQHF.

This chain joins TRBV7-6 and TRBJ2-4; D is perhaps TRBD1 (6 bases). Trimming took off 4 bases at V and 0 bases at J, with 13 bases between the two ends. The CDR3 is 16 residues long. CDR1 SGHVS and CDR2 FNYEAQ come from the germline V gene. The CDR3 DNA reads as TGTGCCAGCAGCTCGACCGACAGGCTAGCCAAAAACATTCAGTACTTC. The encoded protein is CASSSTDRLAKNIQYF.

Concerning this clone: This sample also contains other DNA sequences that code for the same CDR3. This sequence joins TRBV30 and TRBJ2-7, with a possible D match to TRBD1 (5 bases). V was shortened by 0 bases and J by 3 bases, with 9 bases between the two germline ends. Germline V CDR1 and CDR2: GTSNPN, SVGIG (reference sequence). The CDR3 is made up of 13 amino acids. The CDR3 DNA reads TGTGCCTGGAGTGTTGGGGCAAGCTACGAGCAGTACTTC. It specifies CAWSVGASYEQYF.

The chain uses TRBV6-5 and TRBJ2-7, with TRBD2 matching over 8 bases. Trimming removed 8 bases from V and 4 bases from J; junction bases left unmatched: 10. Germline values: CDR1 MNHEY, CDR2 SVGAGI. This CDR3 has 14 amino acids. CDR3 loop: CASSGAGDVYEQYF. In DNA, the CDR3 is TGTGCCAGCTCGGGAGCGGGAGACGTGTACGAGCAGTACTTC.

V gene TRBV18 combines with J gene TRBJ1-2; D uncertain. CDR1 is KGHSH and CDR2 is LQKENI in the germline V gene. The V gene lost 3 bases and the J gene lost 1 base, with 12 bases spanning the gap. This CDR3 has 15 amino acids. CDR3 nucleotides: TGTGCCAGCTCACCCGACCAGGCGCTTAACTATGGCTACACCTTC. Its protein product is CASSPDQALNYGYTF.

The chain combines TRBV11-2 with TRBJ2-3; no clear D gene. V was clipped by 5 bases and J by 4 bases, with 16 bases between them. Germline assignment: CDR1 SGHAT and CDR2 FQNNGV. CDR3 length: 15 residues. This chain's CDR3 is CASSARPTYSDTQYF. CDR3 nucleotides: TGTGCCAGCAGCGCGAGACCGACTTACTCAGATACGCAGTATTTT.

The chain combines TRBV2 with TRBJ2-1, with a tentative D call TRBD2 (6 bases). Germline V gene sequence: CDR1 SNHLY, CDR2 FYNNEI. The CDR3 loop spans 12 amino acids. Between the trimmed V and J ends, which lost 5 bases and 16 bases, there was a span of 18 bases. CDR3 in DNA: TGTGCCAGCAGTTGGGACTCTTATTTGTGTTTCTTC. Translation gives CASSWDSYLCFF.

The chain employs TRBV19 and TRBJ1-5; D is undetermined. V lost 3 bases and J lost 3, with 12 bases in between. There are 15 residues in the CDR3. Per germline, CDR1 LNHDA and CDR2 SQIVND (reference sequence). CDR3 amino acids: CASSMSLQFNQPQHF. The CDR3 bases are TGTGCCAGTAGTATGTCCCTACAGTTCAATCAGCCCCAGCATTTT.

J is TRBJ2-5 and V is TRBV12-3 or TRBV12-4; no firm D call. This CDR3 region has 13 residues. Trimming removed 2 bases at V and 2 bases at J, with 6 bases between. The CDR3 nucleotides are TGTGCCAGCAGTTTAAAACGGCAAGAGACCCAGTACTTC. This sequence encodes CASSLKRQETQYF.

V and J are TRBV6-6 and TRBJ2-7; 8 bases fit TRBD2. The CDR3 covers 15 residues. V shed 2 bases, J shed 10 bases, and the junction held 13 bases outside the gene matches. CDR1 and CDR2 (germline): MNHNY, SVGAGI (reference sequence). CDR3 residues: CASSYEVSGALGQYF. The CDR3 bases are TGTGCCAGCAGTTACGAAGTTAGCGGGGCCCTAGGTCAGTACTTC.

The chain recombines TRBV9 with TRBJ2-3; 15 bases line up with TRBD2. The CDR3 sequence is 17 residues long. J gave up 2 bases and V 3 bases, and 4 bases lay outside the gene matches. Germline V gene sequence: CDR1 SGDLS, CDR2 YYNGEE. The CDR3, as DNA: TGTGCCAGCAGCGCGGGGACTAGCGGGGGGTTCACAGATACGCAGTATTTT. Translating gives CASSAGTSGGFTDTQYF.

The chain links TRBV4-3 to TRBJ2-7, with 7 bases identical to TRBD1. V was pared by 3 bases and J by 3 bases, with 14 bases of the junction left unmatched. The CDR3 is 17 residues long. Germline values: CDR1 LGHNA, CDR2 YSLEER. The CDR3 region is CASSQDSTGVPFYEQYF. In nucleotides, the CDR3 is TGCGCCAGCAGCCAGGACTCCACAGGGGTCCCCTTCTACGAGCAGTACTTC.

The chain uses TRBV29-1 and TRBJ1-2; maybe TRBD1 (6 bases). V was shortened by 6 bases and J by 3 bases, with 11 bases between the two germline ends. The CDR3 totals 12 residues. Germline V CDR1 and CDR2: SQVTM, ANQGSEA. Written as DNA, the CDR3 is TGCAGCGTCCAGGGGAATTACTATGGCTACACCTTC. This encodes CSVQGNYYGYTF. Combining the CDR3 with reference TRBV29-1 and TRBJ1-2 gives the whole variable domain SAVISQKPSRDICQRGTSLTIQCQVDSQVTMMFWYRQQPGQSLTLIATANQGSEATYESGFVIDKFPISRPNLTFSTLTVSNMSPEDSSIYLCSVQGNYYGYTFGSGTRLTVV.

Only one count was recorded for this clone. The J gene is TRBJ1-6, the V gene TRBV11-2; D possibly corresponds to TRBD1 (5 bases). V was cut by 0 bases and J by 7 bases, with 7 bases left in between. The germline CDR1 and CDR2 sequences are SGHAT and FQNNGV. The CDR3 runs to 14 residues. For the CDR3, the DNA is TGTGCCAGCAGCTTAGATCACAGGAATTCACCCCTCCACTTT. Its protein is CASSLDHRNSPLHF. Drawing the rest from reference TRBV11-2 and TRBJ1-6, the complete variable domain is EAGVAQSPRYKIIEKRQSVAFWCNPISGHATLYWYQQILGQGPKLLIQFQNNGVVDDSQLPKDRFSAERLKGVDSTLKIQPAKLEDSAVYLCASSLDHRNSPLHFGNGTRLTVT.

This clone was picked up a small number of times. This chain joins TRBV30 and TRBJ1-3; no clear D. This CDR3 region has 14 residues. V lost 0 bases and J 2 bases, leaving 8 bases between the germline ends. The germline V gene has CDR1 GTSNPN and CDR2 SVGIG (reference sequence). Written as DNA, the CDR3 is TGTGCCTGGAGTGTAGGCGGGCCTGGAAACACCATATATTTT. This sequence encodes CAWSVGGPGNTIYF.

The chain couples TRBV30 to TRBJ1-2, with 8 positions matching TRBD1. The V gene end was trimmed by 3 bases and the J gene end by 5 bases; junction bases not matched to a gene: 11. There are 15 residues in the CDR3. The V gene's germline CDR1 is GTSNPN and CDR2 SVGIG (reference sequence). CDR3 nucleotides: TGTGCCTGGAGACCTCCATTCTACAGGGGGTATGGCTACACCTTC. Amino acid sequence: CAWRPPFYRGYGYTF.

V and J are TRBV19 and TRBJ1-2; TRBD1 matches at 12 bases. Germline trimming cut 5 bases from V and 4 bases from J; bases unmatched to any gene: 11. The length of the CDR3 is 17 residues. Germline V lookup: CDR1 LNHDA, CDR2 SQIVND (reference sequence). In DNA form, the CDR3 reads TGTGCCAGTAGTCCAACCGCCGGGACAGGGGGCATCTATGGCTACACCTTC. The encoded protein is CASSPTAGTGGIYGYTF.

This chain joins TRBV12-3 or TRBV12-4 and TRBJ1-1; D gene ambiguous. This CDR3 spans 13 amino acids. Between the trimmed V and J ends, which lost 3 bases and 3 bases, there was a span of 8 bases. This CDR3 reads CASSFPPYTEAFF. The CDR3 nucleotides are TGTGCCAGCAGTTTCCCCCCCTACACTGAAGCTTTCTTT.

This clone was counted a few times. In the same sample, other DNA sequences code for this CDR3. V gene TRBV7-9 combines with J gene TRBJ1-6, with TRBD1 identical over 9 bases. The CDR3 length is 15 residues. Germline assignment: CDR1 SEHNR and CDR2 FQNEAQ (reference sequence). V lost 1 base, J lost 7 bases, and 2 bases stayed unmatched. The CDR3 sequence is CASSLVGTGNSPLHF. The CDR3 DNA reads as TGTGCCAGCAGCTTAGTTGGGACAGGGAATTCACCCCTCCACTTT.

V is TRBV19 and J is TRBJ1-2; TRBD1 matches 7 bases. Per the germline V gene, CDR1 is LNHDA and CDR2 is SQIVND (reference sequence). V gave up 6 bases and J gave up 7 bases; unmatched junction bases: 14. CDR3 length equals 15 residues. The DNA for the CDR3 is TGTGCCAGTAGCTTACAGGGGCCTGCCGTGGCTGGCTACACCTTC. Translation: CASSLQGPAVAGYTF.

This clone was observed a few times. The chain carries TRBV5-6 and TRBJ1-6, with 8 bases identical to TRBD1. CDR1 is SGHDT, CDR2 YYEEEE, per germline. CDR3 length: 14 residues. The ends lost 10 bases at V and 7 bases at J; junction bases unmatched: 10. This chain's CDR3 is CAGGSWTGNSPLHF. The CDR3 DNA sequence: TGTGCCGGAGGCTCGTGGACAGGGAATTCACCCCTCCACTTT.

Notes on this clone: A read error may account for a junction end that differs from germline. The chain joins TRBV11-2 to TRBJ2-1; TRBD2 is a possible D gene (6 bases). Germline V gene sequence: CDR1 SGHAT, CDR2 FQNNGV. CDR3 length equals 16 residues. The CDR3 loop is CASSFRRDSAYDEQFF. The CDR3, as DNA: TGTGCCAGCAGCTTTCGTAGGGACTCCGCCTACGATGAGCAGTTCTTC.